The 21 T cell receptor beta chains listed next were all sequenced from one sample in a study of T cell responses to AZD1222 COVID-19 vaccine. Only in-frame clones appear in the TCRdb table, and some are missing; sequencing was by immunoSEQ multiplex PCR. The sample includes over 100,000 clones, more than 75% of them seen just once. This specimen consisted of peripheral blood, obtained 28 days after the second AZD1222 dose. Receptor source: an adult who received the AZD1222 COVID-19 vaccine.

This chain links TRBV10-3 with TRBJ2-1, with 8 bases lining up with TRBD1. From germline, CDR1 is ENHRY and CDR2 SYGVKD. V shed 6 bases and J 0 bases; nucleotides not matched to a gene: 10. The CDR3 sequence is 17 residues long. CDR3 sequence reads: CAISGPEDRGSYNEQFF. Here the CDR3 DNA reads TGTGCCATCAGCGGACCCGAAGACAGGGGCTCCTACAATGAGCAGTTCTTC.

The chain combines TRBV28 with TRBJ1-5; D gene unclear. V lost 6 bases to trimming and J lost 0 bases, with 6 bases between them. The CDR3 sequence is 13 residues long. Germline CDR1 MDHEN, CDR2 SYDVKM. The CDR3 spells CASRETSNQPQHF. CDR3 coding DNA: TGTGCCAGCAGAGAGACTAGCAATCAGCCCCAGCATTTT.

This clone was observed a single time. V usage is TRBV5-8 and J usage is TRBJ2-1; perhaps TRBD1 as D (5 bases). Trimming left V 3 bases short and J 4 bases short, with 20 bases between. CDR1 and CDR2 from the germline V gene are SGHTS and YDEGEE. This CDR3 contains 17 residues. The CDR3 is CASSWGRADRLYNEQFF. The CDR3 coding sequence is TGTGCCAGCAGCTGGGGCAGGGCGGATAGACTTTACAATGAGCAGTTCTTC.

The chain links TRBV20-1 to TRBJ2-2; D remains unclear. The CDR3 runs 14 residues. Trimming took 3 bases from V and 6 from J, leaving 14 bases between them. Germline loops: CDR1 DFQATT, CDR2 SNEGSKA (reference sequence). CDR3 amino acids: CSASVPTGPGELFF. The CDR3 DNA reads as TGCAGTGCTAGTGTCCCTACGGGTCCCGGGGAGCTGTTTTTT.

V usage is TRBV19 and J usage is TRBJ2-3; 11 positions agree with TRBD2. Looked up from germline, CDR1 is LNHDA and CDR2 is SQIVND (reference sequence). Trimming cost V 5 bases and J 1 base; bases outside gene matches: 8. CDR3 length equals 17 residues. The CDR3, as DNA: TGTGCCAGTAGTTCGAGACTAGCGGGAAGGGGCACAGATACGCAGTATTTT. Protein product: CASSSRLAGRGTDTQYF.

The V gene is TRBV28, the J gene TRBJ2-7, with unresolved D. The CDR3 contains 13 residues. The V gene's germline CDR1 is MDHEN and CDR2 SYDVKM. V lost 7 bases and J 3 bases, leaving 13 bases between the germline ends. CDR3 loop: CASMFLGNYEQYF. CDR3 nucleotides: TGTGCCAGCATGTTTTTGGGCAACTACGAGCAGTACTTC.

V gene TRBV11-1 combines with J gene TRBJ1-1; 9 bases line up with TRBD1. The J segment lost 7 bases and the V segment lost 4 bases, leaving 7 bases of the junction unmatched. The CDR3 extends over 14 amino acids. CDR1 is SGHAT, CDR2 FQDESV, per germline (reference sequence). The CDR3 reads CASSSGTGHGEAFF. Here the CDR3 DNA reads TGTGCCAGCAGCTCAGGGACAGGGCACGGTGAAGCTTTCTTT.

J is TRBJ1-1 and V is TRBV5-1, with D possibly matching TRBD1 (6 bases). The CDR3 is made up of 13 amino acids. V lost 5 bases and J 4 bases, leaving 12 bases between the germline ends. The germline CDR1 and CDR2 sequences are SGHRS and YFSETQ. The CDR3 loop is CASSETGSTEAFF. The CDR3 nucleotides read TGCGCCAGCAGTGAGACAGGAAGCACTGAAGCTTTCTTT.

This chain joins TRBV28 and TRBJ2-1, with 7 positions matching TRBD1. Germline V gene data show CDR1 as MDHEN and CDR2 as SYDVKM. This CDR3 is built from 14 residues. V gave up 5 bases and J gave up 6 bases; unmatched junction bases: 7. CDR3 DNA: TGTGCCAGCAGTCAGGGGGTGGGGCGCAATGAGCAGTTCTTC. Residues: CASSQGVGRNEQFF.

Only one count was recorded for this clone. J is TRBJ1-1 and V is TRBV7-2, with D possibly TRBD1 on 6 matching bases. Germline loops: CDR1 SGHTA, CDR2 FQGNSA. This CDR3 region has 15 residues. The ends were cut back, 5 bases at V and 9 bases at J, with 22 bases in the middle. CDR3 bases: TGTGCCAGCAGCAAAAGGGGGGGAAATGCGGGGAAAGCTTTCTTT. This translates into CASSKRGGNAGKAFF.

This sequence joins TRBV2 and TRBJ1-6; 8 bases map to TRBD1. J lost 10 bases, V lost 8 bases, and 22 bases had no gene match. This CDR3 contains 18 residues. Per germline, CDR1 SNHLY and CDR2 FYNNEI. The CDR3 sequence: CASERNWVTGVFGSPLHF. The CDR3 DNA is TGTGCCAGCGAAAGAAATTGGGTGACAGGGGTGTTCGGATCACCCCTCCACTTT.

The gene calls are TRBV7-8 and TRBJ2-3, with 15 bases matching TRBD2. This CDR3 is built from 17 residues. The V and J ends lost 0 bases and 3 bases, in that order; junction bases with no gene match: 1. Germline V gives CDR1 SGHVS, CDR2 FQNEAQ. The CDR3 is CASSLAGLAGGTDTQYF. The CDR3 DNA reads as TGTGCCAGCAGCTTAGCGGGACTAGCGGGAGGTACAGATACGCAGTATTTT.

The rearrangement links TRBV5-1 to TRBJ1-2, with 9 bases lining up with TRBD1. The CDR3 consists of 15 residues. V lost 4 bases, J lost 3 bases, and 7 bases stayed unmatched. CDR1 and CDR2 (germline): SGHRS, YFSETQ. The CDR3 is CASSQTGGSDYGYTF. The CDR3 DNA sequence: TGCGCCAGCAGCCAAACAGGGGGCAGTGACTATGGCTACACCTTC.

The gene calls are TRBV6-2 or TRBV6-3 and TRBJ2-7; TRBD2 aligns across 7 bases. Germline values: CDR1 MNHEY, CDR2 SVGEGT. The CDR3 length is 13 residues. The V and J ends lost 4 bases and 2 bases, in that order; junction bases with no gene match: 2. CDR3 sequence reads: CASSSGLPYEQYF. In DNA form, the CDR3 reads TGTGCCAGCAGTTCGGGACTACCCTACGAGCAGTACTTC.

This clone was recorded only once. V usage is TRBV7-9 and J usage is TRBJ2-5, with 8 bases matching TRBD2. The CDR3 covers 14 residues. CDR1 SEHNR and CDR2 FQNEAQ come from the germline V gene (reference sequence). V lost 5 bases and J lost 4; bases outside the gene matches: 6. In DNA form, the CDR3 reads TGTGCCAGCAGCCCGGGACTAGTAGGAGAGACCCAGTACTTC. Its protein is CASSPGLVGETQYF.

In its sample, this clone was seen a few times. The CDR3 here is CASSKAVEEINQPQHF. The CDR3 DNA follows: TGTGCCAGCAGCAAAGCGGTGGAAGAGATCAATCAGCCCCAGCATTTT. The chain couples TRBV21-1 to TRBJ1-5. TRBV21-1 counts as a pseudogene. The CDR3 contains 16 residues.

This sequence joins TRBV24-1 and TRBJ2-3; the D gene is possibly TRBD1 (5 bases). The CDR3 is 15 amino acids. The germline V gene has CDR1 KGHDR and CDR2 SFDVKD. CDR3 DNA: TGTTCTAACACTCCAGGGATTATTGGCACAGATACGCAGTATTTT. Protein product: CSNTPGIIGTDTQYF.

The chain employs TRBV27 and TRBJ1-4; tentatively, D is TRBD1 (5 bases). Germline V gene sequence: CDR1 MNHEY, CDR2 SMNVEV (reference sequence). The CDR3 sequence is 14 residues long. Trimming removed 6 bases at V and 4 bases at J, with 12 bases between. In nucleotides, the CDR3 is TGTGCCAGCAGGGGGGACCTTCGTAATGAAAAACTGTTTTTT. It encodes CASRGDLRNEKLFF.

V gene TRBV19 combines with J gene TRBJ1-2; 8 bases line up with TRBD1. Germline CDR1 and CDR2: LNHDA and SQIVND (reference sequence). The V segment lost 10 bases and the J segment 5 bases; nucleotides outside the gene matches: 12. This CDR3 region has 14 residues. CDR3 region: CATLDREGWYGYTF. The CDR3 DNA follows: TGTGCCACCCTGGACAGGGAGGGATGGTATGGCTACACCTTC.

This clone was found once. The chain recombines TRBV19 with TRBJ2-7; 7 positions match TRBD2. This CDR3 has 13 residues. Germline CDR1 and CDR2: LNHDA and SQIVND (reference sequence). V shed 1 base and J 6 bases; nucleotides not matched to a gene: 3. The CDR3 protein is CASSIASGGEQYF. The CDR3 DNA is TGTGCCAGTAGTATAGCCTCGGGGGGCGAGCAGTACTTC.

CDR3 in DNA: TGTGCCAGCAGCCTCTCCTGGGGGGCAGGCGGCTACACCTTC. Translated, it gives CASSLSWGAGGYTF. The rearrangement links TRBV14 to TRBJ1-2; weak D call: TRBD1 (6 bases). Trimming stripped 4 bases from V and 8 bases from J, with 17 bases between. Germline V gene lookup returns CDR1 SGHDN and CDR2 FVKESK. The CDR3 length is 14 residues.